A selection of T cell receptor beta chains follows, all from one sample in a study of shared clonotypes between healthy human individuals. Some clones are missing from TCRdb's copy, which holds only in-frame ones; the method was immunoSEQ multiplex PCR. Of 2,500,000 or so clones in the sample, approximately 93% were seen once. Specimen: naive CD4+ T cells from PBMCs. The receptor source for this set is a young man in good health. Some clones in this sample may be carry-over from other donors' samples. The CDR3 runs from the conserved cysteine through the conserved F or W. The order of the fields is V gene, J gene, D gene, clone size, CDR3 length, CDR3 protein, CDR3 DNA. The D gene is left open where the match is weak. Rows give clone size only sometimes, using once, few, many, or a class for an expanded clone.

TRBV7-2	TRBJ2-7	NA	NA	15	CASSGPGSRTYEQYF	TGTGCCAGCAGCGGGCCCGGCTCAAGGACCTACGAGCAGTACTTC
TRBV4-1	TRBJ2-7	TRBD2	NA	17	CASSQEMGSGSSYEQYF	TGCGCCAGCAGCCAAGAGATGGGTAGCGGGAGCTCCTACGAGCAGTACTTC
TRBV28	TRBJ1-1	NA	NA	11	CATYRVTEAFF	TGTGCCACCTACAGGGTAACTGAAGCTTTCTTT
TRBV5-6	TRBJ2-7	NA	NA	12	CASSLSFYEQYF	TGTGCCAGCAGCTTGTCGTTCTACGAGCAGTACTTC
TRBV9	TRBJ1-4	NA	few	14	CASSVTGLNEKLFF	TGTGCCAGCAGCGTGACAGGCCTTAATGAAAAACTGTTTTTT
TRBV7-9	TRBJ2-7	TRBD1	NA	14	CASSQTTGFYEQYF	TGTGCCAGCAGCCAAACGACAGGGTTTTACGAGCAGTACTTC
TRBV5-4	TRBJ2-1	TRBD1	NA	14	CASSSLDRDNEQFF	TGTGCCAGCAGCTCCCTAGACAGGGACAATGAGCAGTTCTTC
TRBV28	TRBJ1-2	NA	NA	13	CASSSSGRDGYTF	TGTGCCAGCAGTTCGTCGGGGAGGGATGGCTACACCTTC
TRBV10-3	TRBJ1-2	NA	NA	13	CAISERTGDGYTF	TGTGCCATCAGTGAACGGACGGGAGATGGCTACACCTTC
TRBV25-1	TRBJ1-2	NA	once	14	CASSGWTANYGYTF	TGTGCCAGCAGTGGCTGGACAGCTAACTATGGCTACACCTTC
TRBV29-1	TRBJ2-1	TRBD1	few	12	CSVPGTGREQFF	TGCAGCGTCCCCGGGACAGGGAGGGAGCAGTTCTTC
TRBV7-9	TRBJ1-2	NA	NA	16	CASSLIEWLQDYGYTF	TGTGCCAGCAGCTTAATTGAGTGGTTGCAGGACTATGGCTACACCTTC
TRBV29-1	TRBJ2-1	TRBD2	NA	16	CSVGGLAGGTGNEQFF	TGCAGCGTTGGGGGACTAGCGGGAGGCACTGGGAATGAGCAGTTCTTC
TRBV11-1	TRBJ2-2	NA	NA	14	CASSQDLGAGELFF	TGTGCCAGCAGCCAGGATTTGGGGGCCGGGGAGCTGTTTTTT
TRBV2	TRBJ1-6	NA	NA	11	CASSGPKPLHF	TGTGCCAGCAGTGGGCCGAAACCCCTCCACTTT
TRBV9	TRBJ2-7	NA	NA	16	CASSVGWGGKFYEQYF	TGTGCCAGCAGCGTAGGTTGGGGGGGCAAGTTTTACGAGCAGTACTTC
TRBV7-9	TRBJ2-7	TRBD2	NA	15	CASSPRPSGNYEQYF	TGTGCCAGCAGCCCCCGTCCTAGCGGGAACTACGAGCAGTACTTC
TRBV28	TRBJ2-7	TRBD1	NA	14	CASSLEGQSYEQYF	TGTGCCAGCAGTCTAGAGGGACAGTCCTACGAGCAGTACTTC
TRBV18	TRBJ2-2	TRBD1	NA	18	CASSHTFGQGGYTGELFF	TGTGCCAGCTCACACACATTTGGACAGGGAGGATACACCGGGGAGCTGTTTTTT
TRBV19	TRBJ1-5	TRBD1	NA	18	CASSDGPTGSVASQPQHF	TGTGCCAGTAGTGATGGGCCGACAGGGTCGGTCGCGAGTCAGCCCCAGCATTTT
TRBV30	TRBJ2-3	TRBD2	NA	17	CAWSTGTSRVLENTQYF	TGTGCCTGGAGTACTGGGACTAGCCGGGTTTTGGAAAATACGCAGTATTTT
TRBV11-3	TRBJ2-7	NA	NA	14	CASSLAGGSYEQYF	TGTGCCAGCAGCTTAGCTGGCGGCTCCTACGAGCAGTACTTC
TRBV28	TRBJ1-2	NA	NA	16	CASTGFGQPTNYGYTF	TGTGCCAGCACCGGGTTCGGCCAGCCTACTAACTATGGCTACACCTTC
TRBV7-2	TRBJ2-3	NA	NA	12	CASSSGANTQYF	TGTGCCAGCAGCTCCGGGGCAAATACGCAGTATTTT
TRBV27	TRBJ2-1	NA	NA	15	CASSISGPYGNEQFF	TGTGCCAGCAGTATAAGCGGTCCCTATGGGAATGAGCAGTTCTTC
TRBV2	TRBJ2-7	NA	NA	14	CASTVVSYSDKQYF	TGTGCCAGCACCGTGGTGTCTTATTCGGACAAGCAGTACTTC
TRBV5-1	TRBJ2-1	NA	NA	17	CASSLGLWRGNYNEQFF	TGCGCCAGCAGCCTGGGGTTGTGGCGAGGCAACTACAATGAGCAGTTCTTC
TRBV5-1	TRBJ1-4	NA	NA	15	CASSAGVITNEKLFF	TGCGCCAGCAGCGCAGGGGTGATCACTAATGAAAAACTGTTTTTT
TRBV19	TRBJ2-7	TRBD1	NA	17	CASSLRTGTGDSYEQYF	TGTGCCAGTAGTCTTAGAACCGGGACAGGTGACTCCTACGAGCAGTACTTC
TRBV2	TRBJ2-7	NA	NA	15	CASTESAGRSYEQYF	TGTGCCAGCACCGAATCCGCAGGGCGGTCGTACGAGCAGTACTTC
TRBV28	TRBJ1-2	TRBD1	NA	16	CASSLPGQRIFYGYTF	TGTGCCAGCAGTTTACCGGGACAGCGAATATTCTATGGCTACACCTTC
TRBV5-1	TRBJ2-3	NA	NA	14	CASSLDPSRDTQYF	TGCGCCAGCAGCTTGGATCCCTCCAGGGATACGCAGTATTTT
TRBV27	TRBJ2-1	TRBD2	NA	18	CASSLYTSGGSSYNEQFF	TGTGCCAGCAGTTTATATACTAGCGGGGGGAGCTCCTACAATGAGCAGTTCTTC
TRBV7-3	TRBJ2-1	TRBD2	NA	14	CASSYGASGNEQFF	TGTGCCAGCAGCTACGGGGCTAGCGGCAATGAGCAGTTCTTC
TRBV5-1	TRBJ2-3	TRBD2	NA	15	CASKGLAGITDTQYF	TGCGCCAGCAAGGGGCTAGCGGGGATCACAGATACGCAGTATTTT